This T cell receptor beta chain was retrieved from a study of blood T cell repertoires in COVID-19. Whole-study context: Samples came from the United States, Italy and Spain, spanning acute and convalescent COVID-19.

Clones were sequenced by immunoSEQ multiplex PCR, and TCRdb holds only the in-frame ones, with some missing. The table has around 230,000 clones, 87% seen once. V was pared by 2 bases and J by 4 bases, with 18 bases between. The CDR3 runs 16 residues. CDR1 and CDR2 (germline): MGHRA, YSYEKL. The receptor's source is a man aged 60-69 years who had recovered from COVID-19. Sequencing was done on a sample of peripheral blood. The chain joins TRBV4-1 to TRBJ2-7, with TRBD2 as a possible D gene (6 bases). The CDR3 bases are TGCGCCAGCAGCCAAAGCCGCCTGCGCGGGGTGTACGAGCAGTACTTC. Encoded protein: CASSQSRLRGVYEQYF.